This T cell receptor beta chain was identified in a study of blood T cell repertoires in COVID-19. In the study overall: Samples taken during acute and convalescent COVID-19 were collected in the United States, Italy and Spain.

Participant ages covered about 18 to 89 years across 24 US areas. Membership in each cohort depended on participant-reported clinical history. Authors' analysis steps: How many nucleated cells were present was estimated from reference gene primer amplification. Measured with immunoSEQ multiplex PCR; TCRdb has only the in-frame clones, and not every one. Clone size and V and J calls were adopted from that table, with D and trimming inferred from the DNA. The sample yields roughly 230,000 clones, about 85% seen once. Germline CDR1 is LNHNV and CDR2 is YYDKDF (reference sequence). The CDR3 runs to 13 residues. Trimming removed 1 base at V and 6 bases at J, with 9 bases between.

The rearrangement links TRBV15 to TRBJ1-1; perhaps TRBD1 as D (5 bases). The source is a woman between 45 and 65 years old who had been exposed to COVID-19. The sample consisted of PBMCs or T cells enriched from blood (not recorded which). CDR3 sequence reads: CATSRGGVAEAFF. The DNA for the CDR3 is TGTGCCACCAGCAGAGGGGGGGTTGCTGAAGCTTTCTTT.